This T cell receptor beta chain was identified during a study of blood T cell repertoires in COVID-19. Clones were sequenced by immunoSEQ multiplex PCR, and TCRdb holds only the in-frame ones, with some missing. The sample lists about 200,000 clones, about 85% seen once, with 18% in the top ten. In germline, CDR1 is MDHEN, CDR2 SYDVKM. V shed 4 bases and J 1 base; nucleotides not matched to a gene: 6. The CDR3 extends over 15 amino acids. The receptor was derived from a man aged 35-49 years who had recovered from COVID-19. The rearrangement uses TRBV28 and TRBJ2-7; TRBD1 matches at 8 bases. The sequenced sample consisted of PBMCs or T cells enriched from blood (not recorded which). The CDR3 reads CASSSTGTGSYEQYF. CDR3 nucleotide sequence: TGTGCCAGCAGTTCCACCGGGACAGGATCCTACGAGCAGTACTTC.